Presented here are 3 T cell receptor beta chains from one specimen sequenced in a study of blood T cell repertoires in COVID-19. Some clones are missing from TCRdb's copy, which holds only in-frame ones; the method was immunoSEQ multiplex PCR. Of under 200,000 clones in the sample, roughly 89% were seen once. Sequenced material: peripheral blood. These receptor sequences come from a woman between 65 and 79 years old with COVID-19, enrolled during active disease.

This chain joins TRBV5-6 and TRBJ1-2, with no clear D. The CDR3 spans 14 residues. The germline CDR1 and CDR2 sequences are SGHDT and YYEEEE. V dropped 0 bases and J dropped 4 bases, with 10 bases sitting between them. In DNA form, the CDR3 reads TGTGCCAGCAGCTTGGACTTACTTGGCTATGGCTACACCTTC. Protein: CASSLDLLGYGYTF.

The chain combines TRBV5-1 with TRBJ2-2, with 8 bases fitting TRBD2. The CDR3 consists of 17 residues. V lost 7 bases to trimming and J lost 4 bases; unmatched junction nucleotides: 15. Germline V lookup: CDR1 SGHRS, CDR2 YFSETQ. CDR3 bases: TGCGCCAGCCGATTTTCCTCGGGGGGGCTGGGCACCGGGGAGCTGTTTTTT. Its translation is CASRFSSGGLGTGELFF.

This chain joins TRBV3-1 (or the pseudogene TRBV3-2) and TRBJ1-3, with D possibly being TRBD1 (6 bases). Germline CDR1 LGHDT, CDR2 YNNKEL (reference sequence). The CDR3 runs to 15 residues. V was clipped by 2 bases and J by 4 bases, with 12 bases between them. DNA of the CDR3: TGTGCCAGCAGCCAACCAGGGGCGATAGGAAACACCATATATTTT. Protein product: CASSQPGAIGNTIYF.